This is a list of T cell receptor beta chains from one sample in a study of T cell repertoires in cytomegalovirus infection. Their antigen targets remain unknown. TCRdb independently ran MiXCR on the reads; one entry per CDR3 protein. Of some 700,000 distinct CDR3 sequences in the sample, roughly a third were seen once. The sample in question was cultured PBMCs, obtained from culture after CMV antigen stimulation. Receptors originate from a human donor in good health (CMV status not recorded). Some clones in this sample may be carry-over from other donors' samples. Each CDR3 is given with its conserved first and last residue. The order of the fields is V gene, J gene, clone size, D gene, CDR3 DNA, CDR3 protein. The D gene is left open where the match is weak. Some rows have no size entry. The others give once, few or many, or a class for an expanded clone.

v_gene: TRBV6-2/TRBV6-3
j_gene: TRBJ2-1
abundance: few
d_gene: -
CDR3nt: TGTGCCAGCAGGTCTAGCGTTACCTACAATGAGCAGTTCTTC
CDR3aa: CASRSSVTYNEQFF

v_gene: TRBV5-1
j_gene: TRBJ1-2
abundance: -
d_gene: -
CDR3nt: TGCGCCAGCAGCGGAGACAGTTCCTTCTATGGCTACACCTTC
CDR3aa: CASSGDSSFYGYTF

v_gene: TRBV18
j_gene: TRBJ2-7
abundance: -
d_gene: -
CDR3nt: TGTGCCAGCTCACCAGTGAATAGCATAGGCTACGAGCAGTACTTC
CDR3aa: CASSPVNSIGYEQYF

v_gene: TRBV2
j_gene: TRBJ2-5
abundance: few
d_gene: TRBD1
CDR3nt: TGTGCCAGCAGTGAAGCGCTTTGGGACAGGTGGAGGGAGACCCAGTACTTC
CDR3aa: CASSEALWDRWRETQYF

v_gene: TRBV7-9
j_gene: TRBJ1-2
abundance: few
d_gene: -
CDR3nt: TGTGCCAGCAGCTCGAACAGGGACGAAGGCTACACCTTC
CDR3aa: CASSSNRDEGYTF

v_gene: TRBV5-1
j_gene: TRBJ2-5
abundance: -
d_gene: TRBD2
CDR3nt: TGCGCCAGCAGCTTGGAATTGGCGGGAGGCGGGGAGACCCAGTACTTC
CDR3aa: CASSLELAGGGETQYF

v_gene: TRBV20-1
j_gene: TRBJ1-6
abundance: -
d_gene: TRBD1
CDR3nt: TGCAGTGCTAGGAACCCCGGGACAGAGGATTCACCCCTCCACTTT
CDR3aa: CSARNPGTEDSPLHF

v_gene: TRBV7-2
j_gene: TRBJ1-3
abundance: many
d_gene: -
CDR3nt: TGTGCCAGCAGCTCCCGCGCCTTGAGCTCTGGAAACACCATATATTTT
CDR3aa: CASSSRALSSGNTIYF

v_gene: TRBV20-1
j_gene: TRBJ2-3
abundance: -
d_gene: TRBD2
CDR3nt: TGCAGACCCCGATCCGGGACTAGCGGCACAGATACGCAGTATTTT
CDR3aa: CRPRSGTSGTDTQYF

v_gene: TRBV7-2
j_gene: TRBJ2-7
abundance: few
d_gene: -
CDR3nt: TGTGCCAGCAGCTTAAGCTCCGTCGGGGAGTACGAGCAGTACTTC
CDR3aa: CASSLSSVGEYEQYF

v_gene: TRBV10-3
j_gene: TRBJ1-2
abundance: few
d_gene: -
CDR3nt: TGTGCCATAGGTCCTAACTATGGCTACACCTTC
CDR3aa: CAIGPNYGYTF

v_gene: TRBV5-4
j_gene: TRBJ2-3
abundance: -
d_gene: TRBD2
CDR3nt: TGTGCCAGCACCCCCCGGCGACTAGCGGGAGTGGATACAGATACGCAGTATTTT
CDR3aa: CASTPRRLAGVDTDTQYF

v_gene: TRBV4-2
j_gene: TRBJ2-2
abundance: -
d_gene: -
CDR3nt: TGTGCCAGCAGCCAAGATCTACACGGGGGCGCCGGGGAGCTGTTTTTT
CDR3aa: CASSQDLHGGAGELFF

v_gene: TRBV7-2
j_gene: TRBJ2-3
abundance: -
d_gene: -
CDR3nt: TGTGCCAGCAGCTTAAAGGCTCCCGTTAGCACAGATACGCAGTATTTT
CDR3aa: CASSLKAPVSTDTQYF

v_gene: TRBV4-1
j_gene: TRBJ1-5
abundance: -
d_gene: TRBD1
CDR3nt: TGTGCCAGCAGCCATCAGGGGGGTAGCAATCAGCCCCAGCATTTT
CDR3aa: CASSHQGGSNQPQHF

v_gene: TRBV6-2/TRBV6-3
j_gene: TRBJ2-1
abundance: few
d_gene: -
CDR3nt: TGTGCCAGCACCCAGAACAACAATGAGCAGTTCTTC
CDR3aa: CASTQNNNEQFF

v_gene: TRBV7-2
j_gene: TRBJ1-3
abundance: -
d_gene: -
CDR3nt: TGTGCCAGCTGGGGGGGGGGCTCTGGAAACACCATATATTTT
CDR3aa: CASWGGGSGNTIYF

v_gene: TRBV20-1
j_gene: TRBJ2-7
abundance: -
d_gene: TRBD2
CDR3nt: TGCAGTGCTAGAGACCTCCGGACTAGCGGGAGCCGTTGGGAGCAGTACTTC
CDR3aa: CSARDLRTSGSRWEQYF

v_gene: TRBV20-1
j_gene: TRBJ1-1
abundance: once
d_gene: -
CDR3nt: TGCAGTGCTAGAGATCTCGGGAGGGCGAACACTGAAGCTTTCTTT
CDR3aa: CSARDLGRANTEAFF

v_gene: TRBV7-2
j_gene: TRBJ2-1
abundance: -
d_gene: -
CDR3nt: TGTGCCAGTGGGGTTTACAATGAGCAGTTCTTC
CDR3aa: CASGVYNEQFF

v_gene: TRBV7-9
j_gene: TRBJ2-4
abundance: -
d_gene: -
CDR3nt: TGTGCCAGCAGCGCGACCAAAAACATTCAGTACTTC
CDR3aa: CASSATKNIQYF

v_gene: TRBV7-2
j_gene: TRBJ1-2
abundance: -
d_gene: -
CDR3nt: TGTGCCAGCAGCTCGACTCTCTATGGCTACACCTTC
CDR3aa: CASSSTLYGYTF

v_gene: TRBV6-2/TRBV6-3
j_gene: TRBJ2-5
abundance: -
d_gene: -
CDR3nt: TGTGCCAGCAGTCAGAAACATGCCTATCGTTACAGCGAGACCCAGTACTTC
CDR3aa: CASSQKHAYRYSETQYF

v_gene: TRBV27
j_gene: TRBJ2-1
abundance: -
d_gene: TRBD2
CDR3nt: TGTGCCAGCAGTTTAATGGGACTAGCGGGGGGGCACGATGAGCAGTTCTTC
CDR3aa: CASSLMGLAGGHDEQFF

v_gene: TRBV12-3/TRBV12-4
j_gene: TRBJ2-2
abundance: -
d_gene: -
CDR3nt: TGTGCCAGCAGTTTTTTCACGGGGGGCGGTCCGAACACCGGGGAGCTGTTTTTT
CDR3aa: CASSFFTGGGPNTGELFF

v_gene: TRBV6-1
j_gene: TRBJ2-6
abundance: few
d_gene: -
CDR3nt: TGTGCCAGCAGCCGCTGGAGAGTCTCTGGGGCCAACGTCCTGACTTTC
CDR3aa: CASSRWRVSGANVLTF

v_gene: TRBV6-2/TRBV6-3
j_gene: TRBJ1-4
abundance: -
d_gene: -
CDR3nt: TGTGCCAGCAGTCTGAACCCCGGTGAAAAACTGTTTTTT
CDR3aa: CASSLNPGEKLFF

v_gene: TRBV6-2/TRBV6-3
j_gene: TRBJ2-7
abundance: few
d_gene: -
CDR3nt: TGTGCCAGCAGTTACGGTGCAGAAGTTTCCTACGAGCAGTACTTC
CDR3aa: CASSYGAEVSYEQYF

v_gene: TRBV7-6
j_gene: TRBJ2-1
abundance: -
d_gene: TRBD2
CDR3nt: TGTGCCAGCAGCTCCCGGACTAGCGGGTACAACAATGAGCAGTTCTTC
CDR3aa: CASSSRTSGYNNEQFF

v_gene: TRBV4-2
j_gene: TRBJ1-4
abundance: -
d_gene: -
CDR3nt: TGTGCCAGCAGCCAAGAGACAGAGGCAACTAATGAAAAACTGTTTTTT
CDR3aa: CASSQETEATNEKLFF

v_gene: TRBV20-1
j_gene: TRBJ2-7
abundance: -
d_gene: TRBD1
CDR3nt: TGCAGTGCTGGAAAGGGACAGGGTAAATACGAGCAGTACTTC
CDR3aa: CSAGKGQGKYEQYF

v_gene: TRBV5-5
j_gene: TRBJ2-1
abundance: -
d_gene: -
CDR3nt: TGTGCCTCGCGTTCCCTTAACTCCTACAATGAGCAGTTCTTC
CDR3aa: CASRSLNSYNEQFF

v_gene: TRBV20-1
j_gene: TRBJ2-5
abundance: few
d_gene: -
CDR3nt: TGCAGTGCTAGAGCAGTACTAGTCCTTCCGTCGTGGGAGACCCAGTACTTC
CDR3aa: CSARAVLVLPSWETQYF

v_gene: TRBV7-2
j_gene: TRBJ2-3
abundance: -
d_gene: TRBD2
CDR3nt: TGTGCCAGCAGCTTTGAGGGAGCGGGGTCCGGTGGGAATACGCAGTATTTT
CDR3aa: CASSFEGAGSGGNTQYF

v_gene: TRBV4-1
j_gene: TRBJ1-1
abundance: -
d_gene: -
CDR3nt: TGCGCCAGCAGCAAGGAGGGCCTGAACCCTGAAGCTTTCTTT
CDR3aa: CASSKEGLNPEAFF

v_gene: TRBV19
j_gene: TRBJ2-1
abundance: few
d_gene: TRBD2
CDR3nt: TGTGCCAGTAGTATTTCGGGAACGGGACTAGCGGGAGGAAATGAGCAGTTCTTC
CDR3aa: CASSISGTGLAGGNEQFF

v_gene: TRBV29-1
j_gene: TRBJ2-3
abundance: -
d_gene: -
CDR3nt: TGCAGCGTAGCGGAGGCTAGCACAGATACGCAGTATTTT
CDR3aa: CSVAEASTDTQYF

v_gene: TRBV14
j_gene: TRBJ2-1
abundance: -
d_gene: -
CDR3nt: TGTGCCAGCAGCCGCGGGGTGTGGGTTTATCCCAGCTCCTACAATGAGCAGTTCTTC
CDR3aa: CASSRGVWVYPSSYNEQFF

v_gene: TRBV4-1
j_gene: TRBJ1-1
abundance: few
d_gene: TRBD1
CDR3nt: TGCGCCAGCAGCCCGACAGGGCCCACTGAAGCTTTCTTT
CDR3aa: CASSPTGPTEAFF

v_gene: TRBV19
j_gene: TRBJ2-7
abundance: -
d_gene: -
CDR3nt: TGTGCCAGTAGTGTCCAACCGGGTCCCTCCTACGAGCAGTACTTC
CDR3aa: CASSVQPGPSYEQYF

v_gene: TRBV7-6
j_gene: TRBJ1-3
abundance: -
d_gene: -
CDR3nt: TGTGCCAGCAGCTTACGGACGGAGAGCTCTGGAAACACCATATATTTT
CDR3aa: CASSLRTESSGNTIYF